This passage covers 24 T cell receptor beta chains from one sample sequenced in a study of T cells in Graves' hyperthyroidism and ophthalmopathy. Amplified TCR beta CDR3 regions came from RNA transcripts. HTBI primers were used for first-round RT-PCR of the TCR CDR3. MiXCR, run by TCRdb on the multiplex PCR reads, gives a single entry per CDR3 protein. The sample consists of a few hundred thousand distinct CDR3 sequences, 15% to 19% of them appearing once. Sequenced material: blood. The receptors were sampled from a woman aged 25 to 39 with Graves' hyperthyroidism.

This clonotype was detected ten times or more. V gene TRBV29-1 combines with J gene TRBJ1-2; a weak D match, TRBD1 (5 bases). The germline V gene has CDR1 SQVTM and CDR2 ANQGSEA. Trimming removed 1 base from V and 1 base from J, with 10 bases in between. CDR3 length: 14 amino acids. CDR3 in DNA: TGCAGCGTTGAAGGGGCAGGGTATAACTATGGCTACACCTTC. It codes for CSVEGAGYNYGYTF.

Concerning this clonotype itself: Relative to the germline gene, one junction end is altered; a read error may explain this. The V call is TRBV29-1, the J call TRBJ2-1; 9 bases fit TRBD2. The CDR3 is 16 residues long. The germline CDR1 and CDR2 sequences are SQVTM and ANQGSEA. The DNA for the CDR3 is TGCAGCGTCGCCCGGGTGGCGGGAGGGGACCGGGTGGAGCAGCTCTTC. Amino acids: CSVARVAGGDRVEQLF.

This clonotype came up many times. The chain recombines TRBV7-9 with TRBJ2-1; 11 bases are shared with TRBD2. The germline V gene encodes CDR1 SEHNR and CDR2 FQNEAQ (reference sequence). V shed 5 bases and J 6 bases; nucleotides not matched to a gene: 6. The CDR3 consists of 15 residues. The DNA of the CDR3 is TGTGCCAGCAGCCCACGGGGACTAGCGGTCAATGAGCAGTTCTTC. Translating it yields CASSPRGLAVNEQFF.

The chain has TRBV5-1 and TRBJ1-2, with 8 bases aligning to TRBD1. CDR1 SGHRS and CDR2 YFSETQ come from the germline V gene. The junction had 11 bases not matched to a gene; V was cut back by 3 bases and J by 7 bases. The CDR3 extends over 15 amino acids. Written as DNA, the CDR3 is TGCGCCAGCAGCTCGACAGGGGAAGGTTTAGGTGGCTACACCTTC. Translated, it gives CASSSTGEGLGGYTF. Combining the CDR3 with reference TRBV5-1 and TRBJ1-2 gives the whole variable domain KAGVTQTPRYLIKTRGQQVTLSCSPISGHRSVSWYQQTPGQGLQFLFEYFSETQRNKGNFPGRFSGRQFSNSRSEMNVSTLELGDSALYLCASSSTGEGLGGYTFGSGTRLTVV.

This clonotype was seen ten or more times. The chain combines TRBV7-9 with TRBJ2-1; 9 nucleotides match TRBD2. V was clipped by 2 bases and J by 7 bases; unmatched bases: 9. The CDR3 is 16 amino acids. CDR1 is SEHNR, CDR2 FQNEAQ, per germline (reference sequence). As DNA, the CDR3 is TGTGCCAGCAGCTTAAAGGCTAGCGGGAAAAGGAATGAGCAGTTCTTC. Protein sequence: CASSLKASGKRNEQFF. Full variable domain (remainder filled in from reference TRBV7-9 and TRBJ2-1): DTGVSQNPRHKITKRGQNVTFRCDPISEHNRLYWYRQTLGQGPEFLTYFQNEAQLEKSRLLSDRFSAERPKGSFSTLEIQRTEQGDSAMYLCASSLKASGKRNEQFFGPGTRLTVL.

The table lists this clonotype with many counts. This chain links TRBV6-1 with TRBJ1-2; TRBD1 matches 11 bases. V shed 6 bases, J shed 5 bases, and the junction held 8 bases outside the gene matches. The CDR3 is made up of 15 amino acids. Germline CDR1 is MNHNS and CDR2 is SASEGT. CDR3 sequence (DNA): TGTGCCAGCAGAAAAATCGGGACAGGGGGGTATGGCTACACCTTC. Protein: CASRKIGTGGYGYTF.

This clonotype came up a few times. This chain links TRBV29-1 with TRBJ2-1, with TRBD2 matching over 12 bases. The CDR3 consists of 12 residues. The germline V gene has CDR1 SQVTM and CDR2 ANQGSEA. V gave up 5 bases and J gave up 10 bases; unmatched junction bases: 3. DNA of the CDR3: TGCAGCGTTCTAGCGGGAGGGGACGAGCAGTTCTTC. Translation: CSVLAGGDEQFF.

This clonotype was counted many times. The chain recombines TRBV12-3 or TRBV12-4 with TRBJ1-5; the match to TRBD1 covers 8 bases. Unmatched junction bases numbered 11, after V lost 4 bases and J lost 0 bases. CDR3 length: 18 residues. The DNA for the CDR3 is TGTGCCAGCAGTTCCTCGCCCGGGACAGGTTATAGCAATCAGCCCCAGCATTTT. Protein sequence: CASSSSPGTGYSNQPQHF.

This clonotype was seen only a few times. V and J are TRBV29-1 and TRBJ1-2, with TRBD1 identical over 10 bases. The CDR3 consists of 13 residues. CDR1 and CDR2 from the germline V gene are SQVTM and ANQGSEA. V lost 6 bases to trimming and J lost 2 bases; unmatched junction nucleotides: 3. The DNA of the CDR3 is TGCAGCGTGGGACAGGGGCTAAACTATGGCTACACCTTC. It codes for CSVGQGLNYGYTF.

This clonotype was picked up many times. The chain links TRBV28 to TRBJ1-1, with D possibly being TRBD1 (5 bases). V was trimmed by 1 base and J by 5 bases, leaving 14 bases between them. CDR1 and CDR2 (germline): MDHEN, SYDVKM. This CDR3 has 15 residues. CDR3 sequence reads: CASSLSGPWGTEAFF. The CDR3 DNA reads TGTGCCAGCAGTTTATCGGGACCTTGGGGGACTGAAGCTTTCTTT.

V usage is TRBV20-1 and J usage is TRBJ1-2; D is unclear. Trimming took off 0 bases at V and 11 bases at J, with 10 bases between the two ends. Germline CDR1 reads DFQATT; CDR2 reads SNEGSKA (reference sequence). The length of the CDR3 is 11 residues. CDR3 protein: CSARDRQRYTF. The CDR3 DNA follows: TGCAGTGCTAGAGATAGGCAGCGGTACACCTTC.

The chain uses TRBV18 and TRBJ2-7; 7 bases fit TRBD1. This CDR3 has 14 amino acids. J lost 7 bases, V lost 0 bases, and 6 bases had no gene match. Germline lookup yields CDR1 KGHSH and CDR2 LQKENI. The CDR3 DNA reads as TGTGCCAGCTCACCACCACAGGGGTTCCAAGAGCAGTACTTC. Translation: CASSPPQGFQEQYF.

This clonotype has ten or more counts. V is TRBV18 and J is TRBJ2-2; TRBD2 is a possible D gene (5 bases). The CDR3 contains 15 residues. Per germline, CDR1 KGHSH and CDR2 LQKENI. Trimming cost V 2 bases and J 1 base, with 8 bases left between them. CDR3 sequence (DNA): TGTGCCAGCTCACCATTAGCGCTGAACACCGGGGAGCTGTTTTTT. Its translation is CASSPLALNTGELFF.

Comments on this clonotype: A junction end diverges from the germline sequence, so it may reflect a read error. The chain employs TRBV20-1 and TRBJ2-7; TRBD2 matches 10 bases. The CDR3 extends over 16 amino acids. Germline V CDR1 and CDR2: DFQATT, SNEGSKA (reference sequence). The CDR3 sequence is CGARGGNGLADYEQYF. The CDR3 DNA reads as TGCGGTGCTAGAGGGGGAAACGGACTAGCGGACTACGAGCAGTACTTC.

The V gene is TRBV20-1, the J gene TRBJ2-3; D may be TRBD1 or TRBD2 (5 bases each). V was pared by 0 bases and J by 0 bases, with 10 bases between. The germline gives CDR1 DFQATT, CDR2 SNEGSKA (reference sequence). This CDR3 comprises 15 residues. The chain's CDR3 is CSARDSRGSTDTQYF. The CDR3 nucleotides read TGCAGTGCTAGAGATTCGAGGGGCAGCACAGATACGCAGTATTTT.

The rearrangement joins TRBV19 to TRBJ2-2, with D maybe TRBD2 (7 bases). V dropped 3 bases and J dropped 1 base, with 15 bases sitting between them. Germline-derived CDR1 and CDR2 are LNHDA and SQIVND (reference sequence). This CDR3 comprises 17 residues. CDR3 DNA: TGTGCCAGTAGTATTCGGGGGGCGGCAATGAACACCGGGGAGCTGTTTTTT. Its translation is CASSIRGAAMNTGELFF. Filled out from reference TRBV19 and TRBJ2-2, the complete variable domain reads DGGITQSPKYLFRKEGQNVTLSCEQNLNHDAMYWYRQDPGQGLRLIYYSQIVNDFQKGDIAEGYSVSREKKESFPLTVTSAQKNPTAFYLCASSIRGAAMNTGELFFGEGSRLTVL.

This clonotype showed up many times. The CDR3 bases are TGTGCCAGCAGCCCTTACCAAATAGCGGGAGGGCCGGGCGAGCAGTACTTC. Residues: CASSPYQIAGGPGEQYF. The chain has TRBV3-1 and TRBJ2-7; 11 bases fit TRBD2. The junction had 14 bases not matched to a gene; V was cut back by 4 bases and J by 6 bases. The CDR3 length is 17 residues. The V gene's germline CDR1 is LGHDT and CDR2 YNNKEL (reference sequence).

V is TRBV2 and J is TRBJ2-3; no clear D gene. CDR3 length equals 11 residues. V was pared by 8 bases and J by 5 bases, with 8 bases between. Germline CDR1 SNHLY, CDR2 FYNNEI. The CDR3 reads CASQYIDTQYF. The CDR3 region has the DNA TGTGCCAGCCAATACATAGATACGCAGTATTTT.

V gene TRBV9 combines with J gene TRBJ1-1; D gene unclear. Looked up from germline, CDR1 is SGDLS and CDR2 is YYNGEE. This CDR3 comprises 14 residues. The V gene lost 4 bases and the J gene lost 1 base, with 11 bases spanning the gap. CDR3 protein: CASSFRPRNTEAFF. The CDR3 DNA follows: TGTGCCAGCAGCTTCAGACCGAGGAACACTGAAGCTTTCTTT. The entire variable domain, with the rest obtained from reference TRBV9 and TRBJ1-1, is as follows: DSGVTQTPKHLITATGQRVTLRCSPRSGDLSVYWYQQSLDQGLQFLIQYYNGEERAKGNILERFSAQQFPDLHSELNLSSLELGDSALYFCASSFRPRNTEAFFGQGTRLTVV.

This clonotype was seen ten or more times. CDR3 nucleotide sequence: TGCGCCAGCAGCTTGGGGGTCAGCACAGATACGCAGTATTTT. It translates to CASSLGVSTDTQYF. The rearrangement links TRBV5-1 to TRBJ2-3; no definite D call. CDR1 is SGHRS and CDR2 is YFSETQ in the germline V gene. Trimming stripped 0 bases from V and 0 bases from J, with 5 bases between. This CDR3 region has 14 residues. The full variable domain, in which reference TRBV5-1 and TRBJ2-3 provide the parts outside the CDR3, is KAGVTQTPRYLIKTRGQQVTLSCSPISGHRSVSWYQQTPGQGLQFLFEYFSETQRNKGNFPGRFSGRQFSNSRSEMNVSTLELGDSALYLCASSLGVSTDTQYFGPGTRLTVL.

About this clonotype itself: A read error is possible here, since a much larger clone lies one base away. The rearrangement links TRBV7-9 to TRBJ1-4; the D gene is possibly TRBD1 (5 bases). The CDR3 sequence is 15 residues long. Germline V CDR1 and CDR2: SEHNR, FQNEAQ (reference sequence). In DNA, the CDR3 is TGTGCCAGCAGCCATGACGGGACTGCACATGAAAGACTGTTTTTT. Encoded protein: CASSHDGTAHERLFF.

This clonotype was seen repeatedly, ten times or more. This chain connects TRBV3-1 to TRBJ1-5; TRBD1 might be the D (5 bases). This CDR3 region has 15 residues. Looked up from germline, CDR1 is LGHDT and CDR2 is YNNKEL (reference sequence). The germline V and J ends were trimmed by 0 bases and 7 bases, with 13 bases remaining between them. DNA of the CDR3: TGTGCCAGCAGCCAAGATTTGGGGGTAGGCCAGCCCCAGCATTTT. This encodes CASSQDLGVGQPQHF.

This chain uses TRBV5-8 with TRBJ2-3, with D maybe TRBD2 (6 bases). Trimming shortened V by 3 bases and J by 7 bases, and 30 bases separated the two germline ends. Per the germline V gene, CDR1 is SGHTS and CDR2 is YDEGEE. This CDR3 contains 19 residues. The chain's CDR3 is CASSSRIVGRIIGINTQYF. The CDR3 nucleotides are TGTGCCAGCAGCTCCCGGATAGTCGGGAGAATTATTGGTATTAATACGCAGTATTTT.

This clonotype was counted between two and nine times. The chain couples TRBV29-1 to TRBJ1-3; 9 bases agree with TRBD1. This CDR3 spans 14 amino acids. Germline-derived CDR1 and CDR2 are SQVTM and ANQGSEA. V shed 7 bases and J 0 bases; nucleotides not matched to a gene: 4. The CDR3: CSAGTGYSGNTIYF. The CDR3 DNA reads TGCAGCGCCGGGACAGGGTACTCTGGAAACACCATATATTTT.